Given below is one T cell receptor (beta chain) in context. This clone was picked up one time. There is no known antigen for this receptor. The DNA is left out, because the CDR3 cannot be placed on it with certainty; the CDR3 is given as TCRdb lists it. The data stem from a study of PD-1 blockade in mismatch repair-deficient tumors (TCRdb year 2017). Concerning the study at large: Between late 2013 and late 2016, the trial enrolled 86 consecutive patients with around 11 types of mismatch repair-deficient cancer, all of whom had received prior treatment and were progressing. Deep sequencing of TCR CDR3 regions was used to track tumor-associated T cell clones in peripheral blood of patients responding to PD-1 blockade. Points the paper makes about the study in general: Clones residing in the tumor, which were often undetectable in blood before treatment, expanded quickly after pembrolizumab and then contracted, generally before radiologic responses.

The cysteine opens and the phenylalanine closes a CDR3 of 18 amino acids. Receptor amplification or capture employed the immunoSEQ multiplex PCR assay. The source is immuneACCESS, and TCRdb retained only in-frame sequences with V and J called. Part of the clones is not carried over; for the studies checked, unresolved V genes explain less than half of this, and the remainder is unexplained. For this sample there are approximately 51,000 clones; over 70% appear just once. The top ten hold about 8% of the sample. For each enrolled patient, mismatch repair deficiency was established using either polymerase chain reaction or immunohistochemistry. A few patients who responded to pembrolizumab therapy underwent TCR sequencing. The phase II trial prospectively tested pembrolizumab PD-1 blockade in advanced mismatch repair-deficient cancers regardless of tissue of origin. Peripheral blood T cell samples were serially collected before and at multiple times after PD-1 blockade was started. The timing of each blood sample was reported as weeks after the first dose of pembrolizumab.

Sequencing was performed on peripheral blood, taken roughly 19 weeks after starting pembrolizumab. The clonotype comes from an adult with mismatch repair-deficient cancer. The chain employs TRBV21-1 and TRBJ2-6; the D call in the table, TRBD1, was not verified against the DNA. TRBV21-1 is reported as a pseudogene. CDR3 sequence: CASWQGILWASGANVLTF.